The 5 T cell receptor beta chains below all came from one sample that was sequenced in a study of cytomegalovirus exposure and HLA in healthy donors. Some clones are missing from TCRdb's copy, which holds only in-frame ones; the method was immunoSEQ multiplex PCR. Of about 220,000 clones in the sample, just over 85% were seen once. Sequencing input: PBMCs. These receptors originate from a woman aged 18-29 years in good health and CMV-seronegative.

In this sample, this clone turned up once. The chain couples TRBV4-1 to TRBJ2-2; D possibly corresponds to TRBD2 (5 bases). The germline V gene encodes CDR1 MGHRA and CDR2 YSYEKL. The CDR3 is made up of 17 amino acids. V lost 0 bases, J lost 0 bases, and 11 bases lay in between. DNA for the CDR3: TGCGCCAGCAGCCAAGATAGAAGCGGAGCGAACACCGGGGAGCTGTTTTTT. This encodes CASSQDRSGANTGELFF.

The chain links TRBV29-1 to TRBJ2-1; 7 bases match TRBD1. Per germline, CDR1 SQVTM and CDR2 ANQGSEA. V shed 3 bases, J shed 8 bases, and the junction held 4 bases outside the gene matches. CDR3 size: 12 residues. The DNA of the CDR3 is TGCAGCGTTGATAGAGGGGGCGATGAGCAGTTCTTC. This codes for CSVDRGGDEQFF.

The V gene is TRBV30, the J gene TRBJ1-1; D is uncertain. The CDR3 covers 16 residues. The germline CDR1 and CDR2 sequences are GTSNPN and SVGIG (reference sequence). Trimming cost V 2 bases and J 0 bases, with 16 bases left between them. This CDR3 is CAWSSPRRQLNTEAFF. CDR3 bases: TGTGCCTGGAGTTCTCCAAGGAGGCAGTTGAACACTGAAGCTTTCTTT.

V and J are TRBV4-2 and TRBJ2-3; 13 bases match TRBD2. After removal of 4 bases from V and 3 bases from J, the junction contained 7 bases not matched to a gene. In germline, CDR1 is LGHNA, CDR2 YNFKEQ. The CDR3 totals 17 residues. The CDR3 is CASSLRLAGGPTDTQYF. CDR3 coding DNA: TGTGCCAGCAGCCTCAGACTAGCGGGAGGTCCTACAGATACGCAGTATTTT.

J is TRBJ2-1 and V is TRBV19, with 8 bases identical to TRBD2. The CDR3 sequence is 17 residues long. Germline V gene lookup returns CDR1 LNHDA and CDR2 SQIVND (reference sequence). V lost 3 bases to trimming and J lost 6 bases; unmatched junction nucleotides: 13. The CDR3 nucleotides are TGTGCCAGTAGTATGAGTAGCGGGATAACAGTGAGCAATGAGCAGTTCTTC. Residues: CASSMSSGITVSNEQFF.